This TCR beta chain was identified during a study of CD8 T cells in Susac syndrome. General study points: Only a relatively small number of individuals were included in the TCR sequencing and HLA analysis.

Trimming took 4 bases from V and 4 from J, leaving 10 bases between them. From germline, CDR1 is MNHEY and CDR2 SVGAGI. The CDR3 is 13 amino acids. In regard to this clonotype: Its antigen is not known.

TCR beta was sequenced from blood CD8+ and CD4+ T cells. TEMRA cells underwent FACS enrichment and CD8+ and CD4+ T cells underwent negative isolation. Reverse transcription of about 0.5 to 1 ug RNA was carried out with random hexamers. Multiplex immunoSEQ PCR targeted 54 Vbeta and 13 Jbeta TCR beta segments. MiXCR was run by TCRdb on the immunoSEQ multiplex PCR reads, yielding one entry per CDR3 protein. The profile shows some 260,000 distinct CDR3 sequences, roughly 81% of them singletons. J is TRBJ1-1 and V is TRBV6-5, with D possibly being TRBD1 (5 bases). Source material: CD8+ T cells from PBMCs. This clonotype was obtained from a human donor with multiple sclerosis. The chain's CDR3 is CASSSPGLTEAFF. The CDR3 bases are TGTGCCAGCAGTTCCCCAGGGCTCACTGAAGCTTTCTTT.